This T cell receptor (beta chain) is drawn from a study of T cells in Graves' hyperthyroidism and ophthalmopathy. V trimming: 6 bases; J trimming: 3 bases; junction bases outside the gene matches: 7. The CDR3 is made up of 14 amino acids. The germline V gene encodes CDR1 SNHLY and CDR2 FYNNEI. What was amplified from RNA transcripts were TCR beta CDR3 regions. The TCR CDR3 first-round RT-PCR relied on the HTBI primer set. TCRdb re-analysed the multiplex PCR reads in MiXCR, keeping a single row per CDR3 protein. The sample records around 35,000 distinct CDR3 sequences, 52% being singletons. Material for sequencing was blood. This rearrangement joins TRBV2 to TRBJ2-7, with 8 bases fitting TRBD1. This receptor was obtained from a woman between 35 and 50 years old with Graves' ophthalmopathy. The CDR3 DNA sequence: TGTGCCAGCAGCGCAGTCGGACAGGGCTACGAGCAGTACTTC. Protein: CASSAVGQGYEQYF.